Each of the 22 T cell receptor beta chains below was sequenced from the same sample in a study of post-analysis software for immune sequencing data. Whole-study results and caveats: Roughly 5 TRBV segments, TRBV5-6, TRBV5-1 and TRBV20-1 among them, were found more frequent in patients than controls.

Libraries were made from TCR beta cDNA, and they carried unique molecular identifiers. TCRdb re-analysed the PCR reads in MiXCR, keeping a single row per CDR3 protein. There are a few hundred thousand distinct CDR3 sequences in the sample; less than 40% occur only once, and roughly 13% lies in the top ten. These receptors' targets are unknown. Input material: blood. All receptors come from a girl aged 5-17 years with multiple sclerosis.

The J gene is TRBJ1-5, the V gene TRBV29-1; D might be TRBD1 (5 bases). Germline CDR1 SQVTM, CDR2 ANQGSEA. V was cut by 3 bases and J by 6 bases, with 12 bases left in between. This CDR3 has 13 amino acids. The CDR3 is CSVEQGEGQPQHF. The CDR3 bases are TGCAGCGTTGAGCAGGGAGAAGGTCAGCCCCAGCATTTT.

This sequence joins TRBV7-8 and TRBJ2-5; D perhaps matches TRBD1 (5 bases). TRBJ2-7 explains the end of the DNA better; the J call may be wrong. Germline V gene lookup returns CDR1 SGHVS and CDR2 FQNEAQ. This CDR3 region has 15 residues. As DNA, the CDR3 is TGTGCCAGCAGCTACGGTCCCCAGGGAAGAAACGAGCAGTACTTC. This translates into CASSYGPQGRNEQYF.

The chain uses TRBV4-1 and TRBJ2-3; D is unclear. V lost 1 base and J 2 bases, leaving 4 bases between the germline ends. The CDR3 totals 13 residues. The germline V gene has CDR1 MGHRA and CDR2 YSYEKL. CDR3 in DNA: TGCGCCAGCAGCCAAGTAAACACAGATACGCAGTATTTT. Amino acids: CASSQVNTDTQYF.

A few counts support this clonotype. The rearrangement links TRBV10-3 to TRBJ2-3; D is perhaps TRBD1 (5 bases). Trimming removed 10 bases at V and 3 bases at J, with 14 bases between. Looked up from germline, CDR1 is ENHRY and CDR2 is SYGVKD. The CDR3 is 13 amino acids. CDR3 loop: CATNRLGTDTQYF. The CDR3 DNA reads as TGTGCCACCAACAGGTTAGGGACAGATACGCAGTATTTT.

This clonotype was seen many times. CDR3 region: CSAAAGGSHNEQFF. The CDR3 DNA is TGCAGCGCGGCCGCGGGGGGTTCTCACAATGAGCAGTTCTTC. The chain links TRBV29-1 to TRBJ2-1, with 8 bases aligning to TRBD2. The CDR3 runs to 14 residues. Germline assignment: CDR1 SQVTM and CDR2 ANQGSEA. Losses at the gene ends were 7 bases for V and 5 bases for J; bases not matched to a gene: 10.

The V and J genes are TRBV29-1 and TRBJ2-3; D call uncertain. The CDR3 sequence is 14 residues long. Germline V gene lookup returns CDR1 SQVTM and CDR2 ANQGSEA. The germline V and J ends were trimmed by 7 bases and 6 bases, with 20 bases remaining between them. The CDR3 loop reads CSAPNALGGDTQYF. CDR3 coding DNA: TGCAGCGCCCCAAATGCCCTGGGTGGGGATACGCAGTATTTT.

The V and J genes are TRBV18 and TRBJ2-6; unclear D gene. Germline V lookup: CDR1 KGHSH, CDR2 LQKENI. This CDR3 spans 16 amino acids. Trimming left V 3 bases short and J 1 base short, with 10 bases between. CDR3 nucleotide sequence: TGTGCCAGCTCACCTGGCATCACATCTGGGGCCAACGTCCTGACTTTC. This translates into CASSPGITSGANVLTF.

This clonotype appeared once. V is TRBV15 and J is TRBJ2-1, with 8 bases identical to TRBD2. Looked up from germline, CDR1 is LNHNV and CDR2 is YYDKDF (reference sequence). Trimming cost V 3 bases and J 9 bases; bases outside gene matches: 16. The CDR3 is made up of 17 amino acids. The CDR3 DNA reads TGTGCCACCAGCAGCCCATCCTCCGGGAGGGCCTATGGTGAGCAGTTCTTC. Encoded protein: CATSSPSSGRAYGEQFF.

This clonotype was seen at least ten times. J is TRBJ2-3 and V is TRBV12-3 or TRBV12-4, with 10 bases lining up with TRBD1. The CDR3 length is 14 residues. J gave up 5 bases and V 5 bases, and 4 bases lay outside the gene matches. CDR3 DNA: TGTGCCAGCAGTCCCCGGACAGGGGGAGATACGCAGTATTTT. It is translated as CASSPRTGGDTQYF.

The gene calls are TRBV10-3 and TRBJ2-1; TRBD1 matches 8 bases. J gave up 7 bases and V 2 bases, and 7 bases lay outside the gene matches. From germline, CDR1 is ENHRY and CDR2 SYGVKD. CDR3 length: 15 residues. The CDR3 loop reads CAISEQRQGRNEQFF. Written as DNA, the CDR3 is TGTGCCATCAGTGAGCAAAGACAGGGGAGGAATGAGCAGTTCTTC.

The chain recombines TRBV6-6 with TRBJ2-5; 9 bases are shared with TRBD1. The J call may be in error: the DNA end matches TRBJ2-7 better. The CDR3 runs 15 residues. Germline CDR1 is MNHNY and CDR2 is SVGAGI (reference sequence). The CDR3 region has the DNA TGTGCCAGCAGTTACTCGAACGGACAGGGGATCGAGCAGTACTTC. It is translated as CASSYSNGQGIEQYF.

The chain is built from TRBV2 and TRBJ1-1, with a possible D match to TRBD1 (5 bases). Germline lookup yields CDR1 SNHLY and CDR2 FYNNEI. The V end lost 4 bases, the J end lost 2 bases, and 17 bases lay between the germline ends. There are 16 residues in the CDR3. The CDR3 region has the DNA TGTGCCAGCAGTGGTTCCCTTACAGGCCTTAACACTGAAGCTTTCTTT. Its translation: CASSGSLTGLNTEAFF.

The chain combines TRBV7-2 with TRBJ1-2; D remains ambiguous. This CDR3 is 15 amino acids long. The germline V gene encodes CDR1 SGHTA and CDR2 FQGNSA. V lost 1 base and J lost 5, with 14 bases in between. The CDR3 DNA reads TGTGCCAGCAGCTTAGTAACGTCAGCCACGTATGGCTACACCTTC. Translated: CASSLVTSATYGYTF.

In its sample, this clonotype was seen many times. The chain combines TRBV9 with TRBJ2-7, with TRBD1 matching 8 bases. This CDR3 is 16 amino acids long. From germline, CDR1 is SGDLS and CDR2 YYNGEE. J lost 4 bases, V lost 0 bases, and 9 bases had no gene match. The CDR3 nucleotides are TGTGCCAGCAGCGTAGGACCAGGGGGCATGTATTACGAGCAGTACTTC. Translation: CASSVGPGGMYYEQYF.

The table lists this clonotype with a few counts. The V call is TRBV5-1, the J call TRBJ1-6; D may be TRBD1 (5 bases). Trimming stripped 0 bases from V and 8 bases from J, with 9 bases between. This CDR3 contains 14 residues. In germline, CDR1 is SGHRS, CDR2 YFSETQ. The CDR3 region has the DNA TGCGCCAGCAGCTTGGGACAGCGGGATTCACCCCTCCACTTT. Its protein is CASSLGQRDSPLHF.

V is TRBV7-8 and J is TRBJ1-4; no definite D call. There are 14 residues in the CDR3. Germline lookup yields CDR1 SGHVS and CDR2 FQNEAQ. Deletions cut 6 bases from V and 6 bases from J, with 14 bases between. CDR3 sequence reads: CASRPGPWDEKLFF. In nucleotides, the CDR3 is TGTGCCAGCAGGCCCGGGCCCTGGGATGAAAAACTGTTTTTT.

This sequence joins TRBV12-3 or TRBV12-4 and TRBJ2-3; the match to TRBD1 covers 8 bases. After removal of 5 bases from V and 4 bases from J, the junction contained 8 bases not matched to a gene. CDR3 length equals 15 residues. CDR3 protein: CASSPRTGSADTQYF. CDR3 DNA sequence: TGTGCCAGCAGTCCGAGGACAGGGAGTGCAGATACGCAGTATTTT.

The chain employs TRBV4-1 and TRBJ1-1; weak D call: TRBD1 (6 bases). Germline V lookup: CDR1 MGHRA, CDR2 YSYEKL. Trimming shortened V by 3 bases and J by 1 base, and 12 bases separated the two germline ends. This CDR3 spans 15 amino acids. CDR3 amino acids: CASSHELGQNTEAFF. The CDR3 bases are TGCGCCAGCAGCCACGAATTGGGACAGAACACTGAAGCTTTCTTT.

The gene calls are TRBV7-9 and TRBJ1-2; no reliable D call. The CDR3 sequence is 13 residues long. From germline, CDR1 is SEHNR and CDR2 FQNEAQ (reference sequence). V lost 5 bases and J 7 bases, leaving 14 bases between the germline ends. Here the CDR3 reads CASSPASRAGYTF. DNA of the CDR3: TGTGCCAGCAGCCCGGCGAGTCGGGCTGGCTACACCTTC.

The chain has TRBV4-1 and TRBJ2-1; 10 positions agree with TRBD2. Germline V CDR1 and CDR2: MGHRA, YSYEKL. The CDR3 has 20 amino acids. Germline trimming cut 3 bases from V and 4 bases from J; bases unmatched to any gene: 18. As DNA, the CDR3 is TGCGCCAGCAGCCAGGACCCCCAGGGGGTACTAGCGGGGCATTACAATGAGCAGTTCTTC. Its translation: CASSQDPQGVLAGHYNEQFF.

The chain employs TRBV20-1 and TRBJ1-1, with no clear D. V dropped 6 bases and J dropped 5 bases, with 10 bases sitting between them. CDR1 and CDR2 from the germline V gene are DFQATT and SNEGSKA (reference sequence). The CDR3 contains 11 residues. CDR3: CSAPSETEAFF. The CDR3 nucleotides are TGCAGTGCCCCATCAGAAACTGAAGCTTTCTTT.

V gene TRBV6-5 combines with J gene TRBJ2-7, with TRBD2 as a possible D gene (5 bases). V dropped 7 bases and J dropped 0 bases, with 13 bases sitting between them. This CDR3 has 14 amino acids. Germline V gives CDR1 MNHEY, CDR2 SVGAGI. CDR3: CASTEDLSSYEQYF. The CDR3 DNA follows: TGTGCCAGCACCGAGGACTTATCCTCCTACGAGCAGTACTTC.